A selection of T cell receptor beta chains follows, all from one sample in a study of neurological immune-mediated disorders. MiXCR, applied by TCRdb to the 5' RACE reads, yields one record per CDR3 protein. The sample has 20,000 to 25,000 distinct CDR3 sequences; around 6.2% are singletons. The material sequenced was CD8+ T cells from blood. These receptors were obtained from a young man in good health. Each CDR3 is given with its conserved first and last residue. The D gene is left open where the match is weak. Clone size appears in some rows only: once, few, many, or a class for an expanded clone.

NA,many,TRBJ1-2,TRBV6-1,CASSFSWTPTGYTF,TGTGCCAGCAGTTTCTCCTGGACCCCCACCGGCTACACCTTC
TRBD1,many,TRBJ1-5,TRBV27,CASSLQGADQPQHF,TGTGCCAGCAGTCTACAGGGGGCAGATCAGCCCCAGCATTTT
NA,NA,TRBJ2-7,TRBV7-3,CASSRPGHPYEQYF,TGTGCCAGCAGCCGGCCGGGACACCCATACGAGCAGTACTTC
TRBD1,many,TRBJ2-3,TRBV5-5,CASSGGDRGLPDTQYF,TGTGCCAGCAGCGGGGGCGACAGGGGGCTCCCAGATACGCAGTATTTT
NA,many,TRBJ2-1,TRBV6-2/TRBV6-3,CASSLSYNNEQFF,TGTGCCAGCAGTTTGAGTTATAACAATGAGCAGTTCTTC
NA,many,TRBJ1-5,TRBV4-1,CASSQEFGKAEPQHF,TGCGCCAGCAGCCAAGAGTTTGGGAAGGCGGAGCCCCAGCATTTT
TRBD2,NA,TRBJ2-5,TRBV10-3,CATRLAGGSETQYF,TGTGCCACAAGACTAGCGGGGGGGTCAGAGACCCAGTACTTC
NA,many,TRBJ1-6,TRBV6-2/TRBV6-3,CASSYNRNSPLHF,TGTGCCAGCAGTTATAACAGGAATTCACCCCTCCACTTT
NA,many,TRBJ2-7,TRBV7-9,CASSLSSSYEQYF,TGTGCCAGCAGCTTAAGTAGCTCCTACGAGCAGTACTTC
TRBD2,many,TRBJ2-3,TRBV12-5,CASALGLVVTDTQYF,TGTGCTAGTGCCTTGGGACTAGTGGTTACAGATACGCAGTATTTT
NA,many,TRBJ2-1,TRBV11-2,CASSTSGVNNEQFF,TGTGCCAGCAGCACCTCAGGGGTGAACAATGAGCAGTTCTTC
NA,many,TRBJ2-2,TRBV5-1,CASSFLGELFF,TGCGCCAGCAGCTTTCTAGGGGAGCTGTTTTTT
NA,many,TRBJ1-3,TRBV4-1,CASSQDQGNTIYF,TGCGCCAGCAGCCAAGATCAAGGAAACACCATATATTTT
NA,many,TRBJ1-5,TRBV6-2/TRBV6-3,CASGGVGNSNQPQHF,TGTGCCAGCGGAGGGGTGGGGAATAGCAATCAGCCCCAGCATTTT
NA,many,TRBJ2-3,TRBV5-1,CASSLVKPGPTTDTQYF,TGCGCCAGCAGCTTGGTGAAGCCAGGACCCACCACAGATACGCAGTATTTT
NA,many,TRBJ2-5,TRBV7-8,CASSPAGWSQETQYF,TGTGCCAGCAGCCCGGCCGGTTGGAGTCAAGAGACCCAGTACTTC
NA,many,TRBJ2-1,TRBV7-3,CASSLTGVREQFF,TGTGCCAGCAGCTTAACGGGGGTCAGGGAGCAGTTCTTC
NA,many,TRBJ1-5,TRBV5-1,CASSLGQGLNQPQHF,TGCGCCAGCAGCTTGGGGCAGGGACTGAATCAGCCCCAGCATTTT
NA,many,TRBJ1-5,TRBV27,CASSVLGGNQPQHF,TGTGCCAGCAGCGTACTTGGGGGAAATCAGCCCCAGCATTTT
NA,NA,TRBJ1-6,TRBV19,CASRAGWSSYNSPLHF,TGTGCCAGTAGGGCCGGCTGGAGCTCCTATAATTCACCCCTCCACTTT
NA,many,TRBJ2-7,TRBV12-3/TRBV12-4,CASSPALSAYEQYF,TGTGCCAGCAGTCCAGCCCTCTCGGCCTACGAGCAGTACTTC
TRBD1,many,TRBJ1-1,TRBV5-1,CASSSTGSGTEAFF,TGCGCCAGCAGCTCGACAGGGTCCGGCACTGAAGCTTTCTTT
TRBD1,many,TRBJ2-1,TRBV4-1,CASSFRDSSYNEQFF,TGCGCCAGCAGTTTCCGGGACAGCTCCTACAATGAGCAGTTCTTC
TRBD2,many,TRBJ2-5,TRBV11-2,CASSDTSGRETQYF,TGTGCCAGCAGCGACACTAGCGGGAGAGAGACCCAGTACTTC
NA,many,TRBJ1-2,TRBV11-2,CASSSHWGPNYGYTF,TGTGCCAGCAGTAGCCATTGGGGACCTAACTATGGCTACACCTTC
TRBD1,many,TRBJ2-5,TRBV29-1,CSVGDSQETQYF,TGCAGCGTTGGGGACAGCCAAGAGACCCAGTACTTC
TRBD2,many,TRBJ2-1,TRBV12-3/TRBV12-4,CASSRAGGDYNEQFF,TGTGCCAGCAGTCGAGCGGGGGGGGATTACAATGAGCAGTTCTTC
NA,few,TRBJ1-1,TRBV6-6,CATSGGGAFF,TGTGCCACCTCCGGAGGAGGGGCTTTCTTT
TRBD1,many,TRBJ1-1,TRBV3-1,CASSQAPGQGRTEAFF,TGTGCCAGCAGCCAAGCCCCAGGACAGGGGAGGACTGAAGCTTTCTTT
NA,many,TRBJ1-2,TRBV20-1,CSGYRGVLDGYTF,TGCAGCGGCTACCGGGGCGTCCTCGATGGCTACACCTTC
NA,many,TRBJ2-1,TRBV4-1,CASSQDSGQYNEQFF,TGCGCCAGCAGCCAAGATTCGGGACAATACAATGAGCAGTTCTTC
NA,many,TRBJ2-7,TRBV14,CASSQAGRDEQYF,TGTGCCAGCAGCCAAGCCGGAAGGGACGAGCAGTACTTC
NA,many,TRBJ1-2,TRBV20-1,CSARPPLGHLYGYTF,TGCAGTGCTAGACCCCCTCTGGGACACCTCTATGGCTACACCTTC
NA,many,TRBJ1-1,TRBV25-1,CASSESPGEAFF,TGTGCCAGCAGTGAATCCCCGGGGGAAGCTTTCTTT
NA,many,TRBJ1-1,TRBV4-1,CASSQGQRNTEAFF,TGCGCCAGCAGCCAAGGACAGAGGAACACTGAAGCTTTCTTT
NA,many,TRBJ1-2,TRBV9,CASSVDPGPFGYTF,TGTGCCAGCAGCGTTGACCCAGGGCCTTTTGGCTACACCTTC
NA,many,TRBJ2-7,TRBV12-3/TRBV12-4,CASNPTGSSYEQYF,TGTGCCAGTAACCCGACAGGATCCTCCTACGAGCAGTACTTC
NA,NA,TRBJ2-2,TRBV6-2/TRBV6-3,CASSRDMITGELFF,TGTGCCAGCAGTCGGGACATGATCACCGGGGAGCTGTTTTTT
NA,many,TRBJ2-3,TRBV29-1,CSASTLEDTQYF,TGCAGCGCATCGACCCTCGAAGATACGCAGTATTTT
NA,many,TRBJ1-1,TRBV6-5,CASRVGGNTEAFF,TGTGCCAGCAGAGTTGGGGGGAACACTGAAGCTTTCTTT
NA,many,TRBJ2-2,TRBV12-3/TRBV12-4,CASSLIENTGELFF,TGTGCCAGCAGTTTAATAGAGAACACCGGGGAGCTGTTTTTT
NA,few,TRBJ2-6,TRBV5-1,CASSLDATGSGANVLTF,TGCGCCAGCAGCTTGGACGCCACAGGGTCTGGGGCCAACGTCCTGACTTTC
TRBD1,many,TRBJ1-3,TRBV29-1,CSAGTAANSGNTIYF,TGCAGTGCCGGGACAGCGGCGAACTCTGGAAACACCATATATTTT
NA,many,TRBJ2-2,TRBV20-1,CSARLARLGDTGELFF,TGCAGTGCCCGCCTAGCGAGACTAGGAGACACCGGGGAGCTGTTTTTT
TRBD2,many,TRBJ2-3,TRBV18,CASSPGLGLGDTQYF,TGTGCCAGCTCACCCGGACTAGGCTTAGGGGATACGCAGTATTTT
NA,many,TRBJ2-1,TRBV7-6,CASSPQGGFYNEQFF,TGTGCCAGCAGCCCACAGGGGGGGTTCTACAATGAGCAGTTCTTC
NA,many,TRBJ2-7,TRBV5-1,CASSLEWSVTYEQYF,TGCGCCAGCAGCTTGGAGTGGTCAGTAACCTACGAGCAGTACTTC
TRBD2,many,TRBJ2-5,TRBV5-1,CASTDEGGYQETQYF,TGCGCCAGTACCGACGAGGGAGGGTACCAAGAGACCCAGTACTTC
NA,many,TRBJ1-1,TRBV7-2,CASSLTTGNTEAFF,TGTGCCAGCAGCTTAACTACAGGGAACACTGAAGCTTTCTTT
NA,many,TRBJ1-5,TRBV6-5,CASSYRTNQPQHF,TGTGCCAGCAGTTACAGGACCAATCAGCCCCAGCATTTT
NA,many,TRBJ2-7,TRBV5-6,CASSLEDSSSSYEQYF,TGTGCCAGCAGCTTGGAAGACAGCTCGAGCTCCTACGAGCAGTACTTC
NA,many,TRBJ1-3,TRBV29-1,CSADWGNTIYF,TGCAGCGCCGACTGGGGAAACACCATATATTTT
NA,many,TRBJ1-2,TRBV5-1,CASSLSGPTYGYTF,TGCGCCAGCAGCTTGTCAGGGCCTACTTATGGCTACACCTTC
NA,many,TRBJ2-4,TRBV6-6,CASSYLGTLAKNIQYF,TGTGCCAGCAGTTACCTTGGGACATTAGCCAAAAACATTCAGTACTTC
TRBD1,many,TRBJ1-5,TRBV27,CASSLGGRQGSQPQHF,TGTGCCAGCTCCTTAGGGGGGAGACAGGGGTCTCAGCCCCAGCATTTT